Following are 14 T cell receptor beta chains from one sample sequenced in a study of breast tumors, draining lymph nodes, adjacent tissues. Axillary draining lymph nodes of breast cancer patients supplied the node samples. TCRdb re-called the multiplex PCR reads through MiXCR, storing one row per CDR3 protein. The sample consists of around 110,000 distinct CDR3 sequences, around 30% of them appearing once. Specimen: axillary lymph node tissue. The receptors were gathered from a female donor with breast cancer. Some clones in this sample may be carry-over from other donors' samples.

This clonotype was counted only a few times. A much larger clone differs from this one at a single base, so this may be a read error. The rearrangement joins TRBV5-6 to TRBJ2-7; 7 bases match TRBD2. The CDR3 loop spans 15 amino acids. V shed 4 bases, J shed 4 bases, and the junction held 11 bases outside the gene matches. Germline CDR1 SGHDT, CDR2 YYEEEE. The CDR3 region has the DNA TGTGCCAGCAGCCCGAGCGGGGCGAACCTTTACGAGCAGTACTTC. It encodes CASSPSGANLYEQYF.

This clonotype was detected ten times or more. This chain joins TRBV28 and TRBJ2-5; 8 bases line up with TRBD1. CDR1 is MDHEN and CDR2 is SYDVKM in the germline V gene. V lost 5 bases to trimming and J lost 7 bases; unmatched junction nucleotides: 12. There are 15 residues in the CDR3. The CDR3 DNA reads as TGTGCCAGCAGTCGAGAGGACAGGGTATTGAGGACCCAGTACTTC. Protein: CASSREDRVLRTQYF. Full variable domain (missing parts from reference TRBV28 and TRBJ2-5): DVKVTQSSRYLVKRTGEKVFLECVQDMDHENMFWYRQDPGLGLRLIYFSYDVKMKEKGDIPEGYSVSREKKERFSLILESASTNQTSMYLCASSREDRVLRTQYFGPGTRLLVL.

This rearrangement joins TRBV9 to TRBJ2-4; perhaps TRBD2 as D (5 bases). The CDR3 runs to 16 residues. V lost 0 bases and J lost 13, with 23 bases in between. The germline CDR1 and CDR2 sequences are SGDLS and YYNGEE. CDR3 DNA sequence: TGTGCCAGCAGCGTAGTGGGCCCTCTAGCCAAAAACACCCAGTACTTC. This sequence encodes CASSVVGPLAKNTQYF.

The V gene is TRBV7-9, the J gene TRBJ2-3, with 11 bases matching TRBD2. J lost 5 bases, V lost 3 bases, and 1 base had no gene match. CDR1 and CDR2 from the germline V gene are SEHNR and FQNEAQ (reference sequence). The CDR3 is 14 residues long. The CDR3 reads CASSFLAGGDTQYF. CDR3 DNA: TGTGCCAGCAGCTTCCTAGCGGGAGGAGATACGCAGTATTTT.

This clonotype was observed many times. The rearrangement joins TRBV20-1 to TRBJ2-7, with D perhaps given as TRBD1 or TRBD2 (5 bases each). Deletions cut 6 bases from V and 6 bases from J, with 27 bases between. This CDR3 is built from 16 residues. The germline V gene encodes CDR1 DFQATT and CDR2 SNEGSKA (reference sequence). The CDR3 spells CSAGTRERGFVLEQYF. Written as DNA, the CDR3 is TGCAGTGCCGGGACCCGTGAACGAGGGTTCGTGCTCGAGCAGTACTTC.

At least ten counts were recorded for this clonotype. J is TRBJ2-7 and V is TRBV20-1, with TRBD1 matching over 10 bases. Germline loops: CDR1 DFQATT, CDR2 SNEGSKA (reference sequence). The V segment lost 5 bases and the J segment 4 bases; nucleotides outside the gene matches: 8. The CDR3 length is 14 residues. The CDR3 sequence: CSAGDRGRRYEQYF. The CDR3 DNA sequence: TGCAGTGCTGGCGACAGGGGGCGAAGGTACGAGCAGTACTTC.

This clonotype was seen repeatedly, ten times or more. The chain combines TRBV7-2 with TRBJ2-4, with a weak D call TRBD2 (6 bases). CDR1 and CDR2 (germline): SGHTA, FQGNSA. V was cut by 5 bases and J by 0 bases, with 11 bases left in between. The CDR3 is made up of 15 amino acids. CDR3 region: CASSPGELAKNIQYF. DNA for the CDR3: TGTGCCAGCAGCCCGGGGGAGCTAGCCAAAAACATTCAGTACTTC.

The table lists this clonotype with many counts. The gene calls are TRBV20-1 and TRBJ2-7; D is uncertain. Germline V lookup: CDR1 DFQATT, CDR2 SNEGSKA (reference sequence). The germline V and J ends were trimmed by 0 bases and 0 bases, with 12 bases remaining between them. This CDR3 has 15 residues. CDR3 DNA: TGCAGTGCTAGAGATAGTAGGACGTACTCCTACGAGCAGTACTTC. Amino acids: CSARDSRTYSYEQYF.

This clonotype was observed once. A much larger clone is a single base away; this may be a read error. The J gene is TRBJ2-7, the V gene TRBV15; D is tentatively TRBD1 or TRBD2 (5 bases each). From germline, CDR1 is LNHNV and CDR2 YYDKDF (reference sequence). The CDR3 runs 12 residues. In nucleotides, the CDR3 is TGTGCCACCCGTGACTCGGGGCACGAGCAGTGCTTC. As protein: CATRDSGHEQCF.

The chain recombines TRBV20-1 with TRBJ2-1, with 12 positions matching TRBD2. Germline V gene sequence: CDR1 DFQATT, CDR2 SNEGSKA (reference sequence). This CDR3 is built from 16 residues. V gave up 3 bases and J gave up 4 bases; unmatched junction bases: 7. The CDR3 sequence: CSARALAGGRYNEQFF. In DNA, the CDR3 is TGCAGTGCTAGGGCACTAGCGGGAGGACGTTACAATGAGCAGTTCTTC.

In this sample, this clonotype turned up many times. The chain joins TRBV19 to TRBJ2-2; 7 bases are a match to TRBD1. V shed 3 bases, J shed 1 base, and the junction held 5 bases outside the gene matches. This CDR3 has 16 residues. Per germline, CDR1 LNHDA and CDR2 SQIVND (reference sequence). The CDR3 protein is CASSIRTGMNTGELFF. The CDR3 nucleotides read TGTGCCAGTAGTATCAGGACAGGAATGAACACCGGGGAGCTGTTTTTT.

Regarding this clonotype: One end of the junction is discordant with germline, which a read error may explain. The chain is built from TRBV3-1 and TRBJ2-7, with 10 bases fitting TRBD2. The CDR3 sequence is 16 residues long. CDR1 and CDR2 from the germline V gene are LGHDT and YNNKEL (reference sequence). CDR3 nucleotide sequence: TGTCCCAGCAGCCTGGGGGCTAGCGGGAGTTCCTACGAGCAGTACTTC. It is translated as CPSSLGASGSSYEQYF.

With respect to this clonotype: An end of the junction differs from the germline gene, which may be a read error. V is TRBV6-1 and J is TRBJ1-3; D is possibly TRBD1 (5 bases). Germline CDR1 is MNHNS and CDR2 is SASEGT. This CDR3 contains 15 residues. Here the CDR3 DNA reads TGTGCCAGCATTCGGGGGAGAGAATCTGGAAACACCATACATTTT. Translated: CASIRGRESGNTIHF.

This clonotype was seen ten or more times. J is TRBJ2-5 and V is TRBV25-1; 11 positions agree with TRBD2. J gave up 1 base and V 4 bases, and 5 bases lay outside the gene matches. Germline V gene lookup returns CDR1 MGHDK and CDR2 SYGVNS. CDR3 length equals 16 residues. The DNA of the CDR3 is TGTGCCAGCAGTGTAGGACTAGCGGGCGTCCAAGAGACCCAGTACTTC. It translates to CASSVGLAGVQETQYF.